This is a list of T cell receptor beta chains from one sample in a study of Ad26.COV2.S vaccination and SARS-CoV-2 variants. Data came from immunoSEQ multiplex PCR; TCRdb stores just in-frame clones and leaves some out. The sample includes a few hundred thousand clones, around 87% seen only once; the top ten take over 2.5%. Sequencing was performed on peripheral blood, taken in a trial of Ad26.COV2.S vaccine versus placebo. These receptors came from a person between 18 and 65 years old who received the Ad26.COV2.S COVID-19 vaccine or a placebo. Each CDR3 is given with its conserved first and last residue. The D gene is left open where the match is weak. Rows may omit the clone size; those that give it use once, few, many or a size class.

.	TRBV7-9	.	TRBJ1-4	CASRRQEDEKLFF	TGTGCCAGCAGAAGACAGGAGGATGAAAAACTGTTTTTT
.	TRBV9	TRBD1	TRBJ1-1	CASSVSGGMNTEAFF	TGTGCCAGCAGCGTATCAGGGGGGATGAACACTGAAGCTTTCTTT
.	TRBV13	.	TRBJ1-1	CASSLQGTEAFF	TGTGCCAGCAGCTTACAAGGCACTGAAGCTTTCTTT
.	TRBV5-1	.	TRBJ2-7	CASNKDLTYEQYF	TGCGCCAGTAACAAAGACCTCACCTACGAGCAGTACTTC
.	TRBV5-1	TRBD1	TRBJ2-5	CASSLGDRAQETQYF	TGCGCCAGCAGCTTGGGGGACAGGGCACAAGAGACCCAGTACTTC
.	TRBV27	.	TRBJ2-7	CASSLGGSLREQYF	TGTGCCAGCAGTTTAGGGGGGTCTCTTCGCGAGCAGTACTTC
.	TRBV2	.	TRBJ1-5	CASSYQGSSNQPQHF	TGTGCCAGCAGTTACCAGGGGAGTAGCAATCAGCCCCAGCATTTT
.	TRBV6-5	.	TRBJ2-3	CASSQRTDTQYF	TGTGCCAGTTCACAGAGAACAGATACGCAGTATTTT
.	TRBV7-8	TRBD1	TRBJ1-1	CASSLVGSGGMGTEAFF	TGTGCCAGCAGCTTAGTAGGGTCAGGGGGAATGGGCACTGAAGCTTTCTTT
.	TRBV5-1	TRBD1	TRBJ2-7	CASSLDAGQGSYEQYF	TGCGCCAGCAGCTTGGACGCTGGACAGGGCTCCTACGAGCAGTACTTC
.	TRBV30	TRBD2	TRBJ2-3	CAWAGLAGPWDTQYF	TGTGCCTGGGCGGGACTAGCGGGTCCCTGGGATACGCAGTATTTT
.	TRBV7-9	.	TRBJ2-7	CASSLGGSGEQYF	TGTGCCAGCAGCTTAGGAGGTAGCGGCGAGCAGTACTTC
.	TRBV29-1	TRBD1	TRBJ2-3	CSVEHRDRVTDTQYF	TGCAGCGTTGAACACCGGGACAGGGTAACAGATACGCAGTATTTT
.	TRBV5-8	.	TRBJ1-5	CASSSHADSNQPQHF	TGTGCCAGCAGTTCGCACGCGGATAGCAATCAGCCCCAGCATTTT
.	TRBV7-9	.	TRBJ1-1	CASSLDGVNTEAFF	TGTGCCAGCAGCTTAGACGGAGTGAACACTGAAGCTTTCTTT
.	TRBV27	TRBD2	TRBJ2-2	CASSLLGLAANTGELFF	TGTGCCAGCAGTCTTCTCGGACTAGCGGCGAACACCGGGGAGCTGTTTTTT
.	TRBV6-1	TRBD1	TRBJ2-1	CASRDRGPYNEQFF	TGTGCCAGCAGAGACAGGGGCCCCTACAATGAGCAGTTCTTC
once	TRBV19	.	TRBJ2-1	CASRTSGHGSNEQFF	TGTGCCAGTAGAACGAGCGGGCACGGGTCCAATGAGCAGTTCTTC
.	TRBV7-9	TRBD1	TRBJ1-5	CASSPPARGQLNQPQHF	TGTGCCAGCAGCCCCCCAGCTCGGGGACAGCTTAATCAGCCCCAGCATTTT
.	TRBV5-1	TRBD1	TRBJ2-1	CASSLVGGDRSYNEQFF	TGCGCCAGCAGCTTGGTAGGAGGGGACAGGAGCTACAATGAGCAGTTCTTC
.	TRBV28	.	TRBJ2-5	CASRIGGAQETQYF	TGTGCCAGCAGAATTGGGGGGGCACAAGAGACCCAGTACTTC
few	TRBV7-9	.	TRBJ1-3	CASSPSGRSGNTIYF	TGTGCCAGCTCCCCCTCAGGACGCTCTGGAAACACCATATATTTT
.	TRBV30	.	TRBJ1-1	CACTGGEDTEAFF	TGTGCCTGCACGGGGGGGGAGGACACTGAAGCTTTCTTT
.	TRBV25-1	.	TRBJ2-5	CASSFRDQETQYF	TGTGCCAGCAGTTTCAGGGATCAAGAGACCCAGTACTTC
.	TRBV28	.	TRBJ1-1	CASSLQGSTEAFF	TGTGCCAGCAGTTTACAGGGAAGCACTGAAGCTTTCTTT
.	TRBV29-1	.	TRBJ2-5	CSVDGPGLIQETQYF	TGCAGCGTTGACGGACCCGGCCTCATACAAGAGACCCAGTACTTC
once	TRBV7-2	TRBD2	TRBJ2-2	CASSPTRLAGVTGELFF	TGTGCCAGCAGTCCCACTAGACTAGCGGGGGTCACCGGGGAGCTGTTTTTT
once	TRBV11-2	TRBD1	TRBJ1-2	CASSFGTGTNYGYTF	TGTGCCAGCAGCTTCGGGACAGGGACTAACTATGGCTACACCTTC
.	TRBV2	TRBD2	TRBJ2-2	CASSERSGGARIGELFF	TGTGCCAGCAGTGAACGTAGCGGGGGGGCCCGGATCGGGGAGCTGTTTTTT
.	TRBV9	TRBD2	TRBJ2-3	CASSVERLAATDTQYF	TGTGCCAGCAGCGTAGAGAGACTAGCTGCCACAGATACGCAGTATTTT
.	TRBV5-1	.	TRBJ2-1	CASSLGPGTGYNEQFF	TGCGCCAGCAGCTTGGGCCCGGGGACGGGTTACAATGAGCAGTTCTTC
.	TRBV19	.	TRBJ2-2	CASSIDHGSRTGELFF	TGTGCCAGTAGTATAGATCACGGTTCCCGGACCGGGGAGCTGTTTTTT
once	TRBV5-1	.	TRBJ1-2	CASRKGGYGYTF	TGCGCCAGCAGGAAGGGGGGATATGGCTACACCTTC
.	TRBV7-8	TRBD1	TRBJ2-7	CASSSTRDRIYEQYF	TGTGCCAGCAGCTCAACCCGGGACAGGATCTACGAGCAGTACTTC
.	TRBV5-1	TRBD1	TRBJ1-2	CATNTGGTYGYTF	TGCGCCACCAACACAGGGGGTACCTATGGCTACACCTTC
.	TRBV7-3	.	TRBJ1-2	CASRRFGSYYGYTF	TGTGCCAGCAGGCGTTTCGGCAGTTACTATGGCTACACCTTC
.	TRBV19	.	TRBJ1-1	CASSISRGTVNTEAFF	TGTGCCAGTAGTATTTCGCGGGGGACGGTGAACACTGAAGCTTTCTTT
.	TRBV7-3	TRBD1	TRBJ2-2	CASSLLGQVNTGELFF	TGTGCCAGCAGCTTACTGGGACAGGTGAACACCGGGGAGCTGTTTTTT
.	TRBV7-2	.	TRBJ1-5	CASSLEGGGQPQHF	TGTGCCAGCAGCTTAGAGGGGGGCGGTCAGCCCCAGCATTTT
.	TRBV7-2	TRBD1	TRBJ1-4	CASSLQGVGEKLFF	TGTGCCAGCAGCCTACAGGGGGTGGGAGAAAAACTGTTTTTT
.	TRBV7-9	TRBD1	TRBJ1-4	CASSPGTAFNEKLFF	TGTGCCAGCAGCCCAGGGACAGCCTTTAATGAAAAACTGTTTTTT
.	TRBV11-2	.	TRBJ2-7	CASSPWGGLTYEQYF	TGTGCCAGCAGCCCGTGGGGGGGCCTGACCTACGAGCAGTACTTC
.	TRBV5-4	.	TRBJ2-3	CASSLAGGASTDTQYF	TGTGCCAGCAGCTTGGCGGGTGGTGCTAGCACAGATACGCAGTATTTT
.	TRBV18	TRBD2	TRBJ2-2	CASSPPNGRDTGELFF	TGTGCCAGCTCACCACCGAACGGGAGGGACACCGGGGAGCTGTTTTTT
.	TRBV19	.	TRBJ1-1	CASSPLGTVNTEAFF	TGTGCCAGTAGTCCCCTAGGGACTGTGAACACTGAAGCTTTCTTT
.	TRBV19	.	TRBJ1-5	CASTTLGQGSQPQHF	TGTGCCAGTACCACATTGGGCCAGGGATCCCAGCCCCAGCATTTT
.	TRBV24-1	.	TRBJ2-2	CATSDRANTGELFF	TGTGCCACCAGCGACAGAGCGAACACCGGGGAGCTGTTTTTT